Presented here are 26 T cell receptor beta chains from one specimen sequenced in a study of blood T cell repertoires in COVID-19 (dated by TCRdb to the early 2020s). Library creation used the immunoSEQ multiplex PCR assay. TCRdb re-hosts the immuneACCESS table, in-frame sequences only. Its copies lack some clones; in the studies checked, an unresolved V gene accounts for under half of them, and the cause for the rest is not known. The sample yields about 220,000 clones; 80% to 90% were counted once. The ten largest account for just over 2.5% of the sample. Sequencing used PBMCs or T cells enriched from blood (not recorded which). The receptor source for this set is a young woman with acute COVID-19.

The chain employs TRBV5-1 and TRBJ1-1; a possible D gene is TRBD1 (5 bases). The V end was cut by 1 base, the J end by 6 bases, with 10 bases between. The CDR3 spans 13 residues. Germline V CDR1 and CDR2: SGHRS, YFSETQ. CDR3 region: CASSLWAGPEAFF. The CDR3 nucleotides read TGCGCCAGCAGCTTGTGGGCAGGGCCTGAAGCTTTCTTT. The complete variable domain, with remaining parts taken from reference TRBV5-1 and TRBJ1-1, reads KAGVTQTPRYLIKTRGQQVTLSCSPISGHRSVSWYQQTPGQGLQFLFEYFSETQRNKGNFPGRFSGRQFSNSRSEMNVSTLELGDSALYLCASSLWAGPEAFFGQGTRLTVV.

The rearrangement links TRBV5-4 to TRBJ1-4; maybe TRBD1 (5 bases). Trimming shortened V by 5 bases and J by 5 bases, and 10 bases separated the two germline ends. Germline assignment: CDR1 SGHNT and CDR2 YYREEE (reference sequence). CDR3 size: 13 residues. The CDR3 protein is CASRRDFNEKLFF. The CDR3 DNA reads TGTGCCAGCAGGAGGGACTTCAATGAAAAACTGTTTTTT.

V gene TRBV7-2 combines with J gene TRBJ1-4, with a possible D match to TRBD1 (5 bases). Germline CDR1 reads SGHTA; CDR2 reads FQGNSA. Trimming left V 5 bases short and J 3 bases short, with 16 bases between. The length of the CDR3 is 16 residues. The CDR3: CASSPAGTSSNEKLFF. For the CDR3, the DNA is TGTGCCAGCAGCCCCGCGGGGACCTCGTCTAATGAAAAACTGTTTTTT.

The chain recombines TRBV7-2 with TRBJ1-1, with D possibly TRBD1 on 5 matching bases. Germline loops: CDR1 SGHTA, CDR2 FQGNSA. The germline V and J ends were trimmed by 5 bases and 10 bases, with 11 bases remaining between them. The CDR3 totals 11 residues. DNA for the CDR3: TGTGCCAGCAGCACCAGGGCGGCAGCTTTCTTT. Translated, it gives CASSTRAAAFF.

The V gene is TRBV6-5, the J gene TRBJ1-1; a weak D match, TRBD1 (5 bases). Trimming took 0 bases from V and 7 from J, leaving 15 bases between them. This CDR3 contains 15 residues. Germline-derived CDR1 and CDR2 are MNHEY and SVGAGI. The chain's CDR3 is CASSYSSLGGYEAFF. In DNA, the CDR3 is TGTGCCAGCAGTTACTCTAGCCTTGGGGGGTATGAAGCTTTCTTT.

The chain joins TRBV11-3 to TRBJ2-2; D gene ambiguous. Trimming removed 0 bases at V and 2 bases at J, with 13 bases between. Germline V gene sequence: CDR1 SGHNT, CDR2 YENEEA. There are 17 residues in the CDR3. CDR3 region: CASSLDQGGFNTGELFF. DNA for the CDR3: TGTGCCAGCAGCTTAGATCAAGGCGGTTTTAACACCGGGGAGCTGTTTTTT.

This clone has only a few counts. The CDR3 bases are TGCGCCAGCAGCTTGGCCGACAGCATGGGTATGTTCGGTTCACCCCTCCACTTT. Protein product: CASSLADSMGMFGSPLHF. The rearrangement links TRBV5-1 to TRBJ1-6, with TRBD1 as a possible D gene (5 bases). Deletions cut 0 bases from V and 9 bases from J, with 22 bases between. The germline V gene encodes CDR1 SGHRS and CDR2 YFSETQ. This CDR3 is 18 amino acids long.

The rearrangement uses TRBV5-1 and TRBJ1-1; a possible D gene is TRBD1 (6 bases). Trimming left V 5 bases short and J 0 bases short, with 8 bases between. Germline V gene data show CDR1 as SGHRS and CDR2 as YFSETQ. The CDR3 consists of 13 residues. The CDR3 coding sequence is TGCGCCAGCAGAGGGGACATGAACACTGAAGCTTTCTTT. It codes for CASRGDMNTEAFF. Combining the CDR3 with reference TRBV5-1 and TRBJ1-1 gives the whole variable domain KAGVTQTPRYLIKTRGQQVTLSCSPISGHRSVSWYQQTPGQGLQFLFEYFSETQRNKGNFPGRFSGRQFSNSRSEMNVSTLELGDSALYLCASRGDMNTEAFFGQGTRLTVV.

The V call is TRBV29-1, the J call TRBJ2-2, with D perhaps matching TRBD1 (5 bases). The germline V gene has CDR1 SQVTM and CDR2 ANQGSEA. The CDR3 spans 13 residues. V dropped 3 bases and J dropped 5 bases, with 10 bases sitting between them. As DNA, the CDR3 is TGCAGCGTTGACGCAGGGCGTACCGGGGAGCTGTTTTTT. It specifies CSVDAGRTGELFF.

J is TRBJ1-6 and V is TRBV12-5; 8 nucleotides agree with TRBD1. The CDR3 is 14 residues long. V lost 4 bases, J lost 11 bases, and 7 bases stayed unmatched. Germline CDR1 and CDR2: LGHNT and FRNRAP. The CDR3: CASGSGQGGPPLHF. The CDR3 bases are TGTGCTAGTGGTTCCGGACAGGGCGGGCCACCCCTCCACTTT.

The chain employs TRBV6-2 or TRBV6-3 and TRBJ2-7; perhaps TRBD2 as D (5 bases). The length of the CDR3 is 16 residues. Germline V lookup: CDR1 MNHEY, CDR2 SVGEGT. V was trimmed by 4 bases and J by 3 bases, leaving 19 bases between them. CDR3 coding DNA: TGTGCCAGCAGTTCCGCGGAGGTTGGAGGTCTCTACGAGCAGTACTTC. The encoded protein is CASSSAEVGGLYEQYF.

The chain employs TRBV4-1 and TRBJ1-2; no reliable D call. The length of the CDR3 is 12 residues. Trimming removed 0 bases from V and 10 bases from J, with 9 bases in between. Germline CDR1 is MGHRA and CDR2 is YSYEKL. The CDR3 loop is CASSQDWAYYTF. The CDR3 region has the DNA TGCGCCAGCAGCCAAGATTGGGCCTACTACACCTTC.

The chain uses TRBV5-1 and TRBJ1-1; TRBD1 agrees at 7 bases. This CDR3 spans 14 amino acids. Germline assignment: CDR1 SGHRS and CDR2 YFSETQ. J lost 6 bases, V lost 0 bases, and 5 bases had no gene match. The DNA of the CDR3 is TGCGCCAGCAGCTTGGGGGACAGCTTACCTGAAGCTTTCTTT. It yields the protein CASSLGDSLPEAFF.

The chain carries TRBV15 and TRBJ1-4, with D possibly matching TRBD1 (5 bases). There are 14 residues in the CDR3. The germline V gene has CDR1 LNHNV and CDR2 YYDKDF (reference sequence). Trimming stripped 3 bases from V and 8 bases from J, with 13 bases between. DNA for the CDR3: TGTGCCACCAGCAGCGGCAGGCACAGGGAAAAACTGTTTTTT. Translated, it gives CATSSGRHREKLFF. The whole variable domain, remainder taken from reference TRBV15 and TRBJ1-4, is DAMVIQNPRYQVTQFGKPVTLSCSQTLNHNVMYWYQQKSSQAPKLLFHYYDKDFNNEADTPDNFQSRRPNTSFCFLDIRSPGLGDTAMYLCATSSGRHREKLFFGSGTQLSVL.

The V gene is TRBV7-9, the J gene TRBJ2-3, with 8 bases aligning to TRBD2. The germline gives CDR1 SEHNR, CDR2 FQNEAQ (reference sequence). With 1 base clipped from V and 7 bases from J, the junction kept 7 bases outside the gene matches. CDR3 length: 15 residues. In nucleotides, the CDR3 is TGTGCCAGCAGCTTAGGAGGCGGGGGGCCGCATACGCAGTATTTT. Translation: CASSLGGGGPHTQYF.

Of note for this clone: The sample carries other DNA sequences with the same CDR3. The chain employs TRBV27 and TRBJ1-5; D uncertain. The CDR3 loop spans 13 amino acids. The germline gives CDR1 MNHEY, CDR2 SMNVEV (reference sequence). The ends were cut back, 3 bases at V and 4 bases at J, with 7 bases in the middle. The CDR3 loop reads CASSLERNQPQHF. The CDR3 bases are TGTGCCAGCAGTTTGGAGCGTAATCAGCCCCAGCATTTT.

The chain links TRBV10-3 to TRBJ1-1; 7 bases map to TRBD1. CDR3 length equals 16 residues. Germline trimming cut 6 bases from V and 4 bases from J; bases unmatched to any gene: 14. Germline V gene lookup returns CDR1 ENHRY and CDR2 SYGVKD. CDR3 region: CAIRTDRVSRSTEAFF. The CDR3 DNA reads TGTGCCATCAGGACAGACAGGGTTAGTCGAAGCACTGAAGCTTTCTTT.

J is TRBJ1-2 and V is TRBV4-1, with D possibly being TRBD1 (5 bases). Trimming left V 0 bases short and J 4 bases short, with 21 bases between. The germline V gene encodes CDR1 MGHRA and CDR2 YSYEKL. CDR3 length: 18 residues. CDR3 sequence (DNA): TGCGCCAGCAGCCAAGACACGAAATCCAGGGATTTGGGCTATGGCTACACCTTC. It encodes CASSQDTKSRDLGYGYTF.

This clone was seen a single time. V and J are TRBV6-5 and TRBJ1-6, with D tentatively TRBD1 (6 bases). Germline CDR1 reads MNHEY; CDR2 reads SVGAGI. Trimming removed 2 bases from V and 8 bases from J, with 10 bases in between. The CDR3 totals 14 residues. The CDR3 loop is CASSYHGQYSPLHF. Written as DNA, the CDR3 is TGTGCCAGCAGTTACCATGGACAGTATTCACCCCTCCACTTT.

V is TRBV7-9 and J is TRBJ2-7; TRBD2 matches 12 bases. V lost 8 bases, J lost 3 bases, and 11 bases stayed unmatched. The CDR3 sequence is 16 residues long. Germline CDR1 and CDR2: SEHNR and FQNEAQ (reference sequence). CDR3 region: CASQPPSGGDLYEQYF. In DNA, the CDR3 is TGTGCCAGCCAGCCCCCTAGCGGGGGGGATCTCTACGAGCAGTACTTC. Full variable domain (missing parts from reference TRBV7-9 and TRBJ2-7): DTGVSQNPRHKITKRGQNVTFRCDPISEHNRLYWYRQTLGQGPEFLTYFQNEAQLEKSRLLSDRFSAERPKGSFSTLEIQRTEQGDSAMYLCASQPPSGGDLYEQYFGPGTRLTVT.

The CDR3 nucleotides are TGTGCCAGCAGCCTTCCGGGACAGTTATACGAGCAGTACTTC. Encoded protein: CASSLPGQLYEQYF. The chain employs TRBV3-1 (or the pseudogene TRBV3-2) and TRBJ2-7, with 7 positions matching TRBD1. The length of the CDR3 is 14 residues. V shed 4 bases, J shed 4 bases, and the junction held 7 bases outside the gene matches. The germline V gene encodes CDR1 LGHDT and CDR2 YNNKEL (reference sequence).

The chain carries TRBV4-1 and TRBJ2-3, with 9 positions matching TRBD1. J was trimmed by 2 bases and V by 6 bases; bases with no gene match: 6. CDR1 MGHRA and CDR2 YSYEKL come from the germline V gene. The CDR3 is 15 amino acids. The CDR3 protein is CASSLGQGSTDTQYF. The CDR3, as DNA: TGCGCCAGCAGTCTCGGACAGGGGTCCACAGATACGCAGTATTTT.

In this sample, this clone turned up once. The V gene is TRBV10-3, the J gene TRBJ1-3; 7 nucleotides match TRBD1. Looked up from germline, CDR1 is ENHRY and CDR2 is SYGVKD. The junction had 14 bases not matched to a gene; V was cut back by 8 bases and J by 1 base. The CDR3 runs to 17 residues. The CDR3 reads CAISKGQHFVSGNTIYF. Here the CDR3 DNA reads TGTGCCATCTCCAAGGGACAGCACTTCGTTTCTGGAAACACCATATATTTT.

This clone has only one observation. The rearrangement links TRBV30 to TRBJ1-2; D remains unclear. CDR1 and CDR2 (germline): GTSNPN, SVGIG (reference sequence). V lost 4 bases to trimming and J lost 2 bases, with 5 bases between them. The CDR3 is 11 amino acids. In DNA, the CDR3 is TGTGCCTGGATACGGAACTATGGCTACACCTTC. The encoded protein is CAWIRNYGYTF.

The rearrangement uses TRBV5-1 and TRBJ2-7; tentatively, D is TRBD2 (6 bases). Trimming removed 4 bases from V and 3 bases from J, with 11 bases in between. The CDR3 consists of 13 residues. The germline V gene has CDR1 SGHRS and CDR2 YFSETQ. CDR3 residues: CASSTTGSYEQYF. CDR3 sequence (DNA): TGCGCCAGCAGCACTACCGGGAGCTACGAGCAGTACTTC. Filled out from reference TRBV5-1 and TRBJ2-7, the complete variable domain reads KAGVTQTPRYLIKTRGQQVTLSCSPISGHRSVSWYQQTPGQGLQFLFEYFSETQRNKGNFPGRFSGRQFSNSRSEMNVSTLELGDSALYLCASSTTGSYEQYFGPGTRLTVT.

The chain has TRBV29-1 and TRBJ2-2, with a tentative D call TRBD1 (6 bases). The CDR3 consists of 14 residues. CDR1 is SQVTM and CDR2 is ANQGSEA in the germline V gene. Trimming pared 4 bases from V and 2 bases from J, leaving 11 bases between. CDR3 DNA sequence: TGCAGCGTTGCCGGGACAACAAACACCGGGGAGCTGTTTTTT. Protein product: CSVAGTTNTGELFF.